The rows below give T cell receptor beta chains drawn from one sample of a study of blood T cell repertoires in COVID-19. Some clones are missing from TCRdb's copy, which holds only in-frame ones; the method was immunoSEQ multiplex PCR. The profile covers roughly 170,000 clones, with roughly 80% appearing a single time and around 5.1% taken by the ten largest. Source material: PBMCs or T cells enriched from blood (not recorded which). The receptors derive from a woman in her thirties or forties with acute COVID-19. The CDR3 runs from the conserved cysteine through the conserved F or W. Fields, in order: J gene, D gene, clone size, V gene, CDR3 protein, CDR3 DNA. The D gene is left open where the match is weak. The size field is filled for only some rows; it gives once, few, many or a size class.

j_call: TRBJ2-1
d_call: -
clone_size: -
v_call: TRBV27
cdr3_aa: CASSIQGLGEQFF
cdr3_nt: TGTGCCAGCAGTATACAGGGTCTCGGTGAGCAGTTCTTC

j_call: TRBJ2-1
d_call: -
clone_size: -
v_call: TRBV5-1
cdr3_aa: CASSTGSYNEQFF
cdr3_nt: TGCGCCAGCAGCACCGGGAGTTACAATGAGCAGTTCTTC

j_call: TRBJ2-5
d_call: TRBD2
clone_size: -
v_call: TRBV5-4
cdr3_aa: CASSLGLAGLETQYF
cdr3_nt: TGTGCCAGCAGCTTAGGGCTAGCGGGATTGGAGACCCAGTACTTC

j_call: TRBJ2-3
d_call: TRBD2
clone_size: -
v_call: TRBV6-5
cdr3_aa: CASSWGGSGADTQYF
cdr3_nt: TGTGCCAGCAGTTGGGGCGGGAGTGGGGCAGATACGCAGTATTTT

j_call: TRBJ1-6
d_call: TRBD1
clone_size: -
v_call: TRBV19
cdr3_aa: CASSIGTGDSPLHF
cdr3_nt: TGTGCCAGTAGTATTGGTACAGGGGATTCACCCCTCCACTTT

j_call: TRBJ2-1
d_call: TRBD2
clone_size: few
v_call: TRBV11-2
cdr3_aa: CASSGPGRGRGFNEQFF
cdr3_nt: TGTGCCAGCAGCGGACCGGGGCGCGGGAGGGGGTTCAATGAGCAGTTCTTC

j_call: TRBJ1-3
d_call: TRBD1
clone_size: -
v_call: TRBV7-2
cdr3_aa: CASSTPDRGSANTIYF
cdr3_nt: TGTGCCAGCAGCACGCCCGACAGGGGAAGTGCAAACACCATATATTTT

j_call: TRBJ2-1
d_call: -
clone_size: few
v_call: TRBV28
cdr3_aa: CASSPSSYNEQFF
cdr3_nt: TGTGCCAGCAGCCCTAGCTCCTACAATGAGCAGTTCTTC

j_call: TRBJ2-1
d_call: TRBD2
clone_size: -
v_call: TRBV2
cdr3_aa: CASSGATSGYNEQFF
cdr3_nt: TGTGCCAGCAGTGGCGCGACTAGCGGCTACAATGAGCAGTTCTTC

j_call: TRBJ1-1
d_call: -
clone_size: -
v_call: TRBV10-2
cdr3_aa: CASSEFGRVLSTEAFF
cdr3_nt: TGCGCCAGCAGTGAGTTCGGCAGGGTCCTTAGCACTGAAGCTTTCTTT

j_call: TRBJ2-1
d_call: TRBD2
clone_size: once
v_call: TRBV7-3
cdr3_aa: CASSLGSGLYNEQFF
cdr3_nt: TGTGCCAGCAGCTTAGGTAGCGGGCTTTACAATGAGCAGTTCTTC

j_call: TRBJ2-1
d_call: TRBD2
clone_size: -
v_call: TRBV5-1
cdr3_aa: CASEDRPSGRTEQFF
cdr3_nt: TGCGCCAGCGAGGACCGGCCTAGCGGGAGAACTGAGCAGTTCTTC

j_call: TRBJ2-5
d_call: -
clone_size: -
v_call: TRBV21-1
cdr3_aa: CASSKNRLAGGPSGETQYF
cdr3_nt: TGTGCCAGCAGCAAAAATAGGCTAGCGGGAGGGCCCTCAGGAGAGACCCAGTACTTC

j_call: TRBJ1-2
d_call: -
clone_size: -
v_call: TRBV5-1
cdr3_aa: CASSQGQANYGYTF
cdr3_nt: TGCGCCAGCAGCCAGGGACAAGCTAACTATGGCTACACCTTC

j_call: TRBJ1-4
d_call: -
clone_size: -
v_call: TRBV6-5
cdr3_aa: CASSPGGRGLFF
cdr3_nt: TGTGCCAGCAGCCCGGGAGGTCGGGGCCTGTTTTTT

j_call: TRBJ2-5
d_call: -
clone_size: -
v_call: TRBV6-5
cdr3_aa: CASTRSSYETQYF
cdr3_nt: TGTGCCAGCACCCGTAGCTCCTACGAGACCCAGTACTTC

j_call: TRBJ1-2
d_call: -
clone_size: -
v_call: TRBV10-2
cdr3_aa: CASSEHPSQLHGYTF
cdr3_nt: TGCGCCAGCAGTGAACATCCTTCACAGTTGCATGGCTACACCTTC

j_call: TRBJ2-3
d_call: -
clone_size: -
v_call: TRBV29-1
cdr3_aa: CSVYYSGITDTQYF
cdr3_nt: TGCAGCGTTTATTATAGCGGAATCACAGATACGCAGTATTTT

j_call: TRBJ1-5
d_call: -
clone_size: -
v_call: TRBV10-1
cdr3_aa: CASSEDGYQPQHF
cdr3_nt: TGCGCCAGCAGTGAGGATGGCTATCAGCCCCAGCATTTT

j_call: TRBJ1-4
d_call: -
clone_size: -
v_call: TRBV7-9
cdr3_aa: CASSLATETRLFF
cdr3_nt: TGTGCCAGCAGCTTAGCGACGGAGACGAGGCTGTTTTTT

j_call: TRBJ2-5
d_call: -
clone_size: -
v_call: TRBV2
cdr3_aa: CASGGAGETQYF
cdr3_nt: TGTGCCAGTGGGGGGGCCGGAGAGACCCAGTACTTC

j_call: TRBJ2-1
d_call: -
clone_size: -
v_call: TRBV10-3
cdr3_aa: CAISLGGNEQFF
cdr3_nt: TGTGCCATCAGCCTTGGAGGTAATGAGCAGTTCTTC

j_call: TRBJ1-2
d_call: -
clone_size: -
v_call: TRBV19
cdr3_aa: CASSIGRGRDYWDYTF
cdr3_nt: TGTGCCAGTAGTATAGGAAGGGGAAGGGACTACTGGGACTACACCTTC

j_call: TRBJ2-5
d_call: TRBD2
clone_size: -
v_call: TRBV2
cdr3_aa: CASTASGLYQETQYF
cdr3_nt: TGTGCCAGCACTGCTAGCGGGTTGTACCAAGAGACCCAGTACTTC

j_call: TRBJ1-6
d_call: TRBD1
clone_size: -
v_call: TRBV18
cdr3_aa: CASSLQQGAANNSPLHF
cdr3_nt: TGTGCCAGCTCACTCCAGCAGGGGGCGGCCAATAATTCACCCCTCCACTTT

j_call: TRBJ1-1
d_call: TRBD1
clone_size: once
v_call: TRBV30
cdr3_aa: CAWSATGPSGAFF
cdr3_nt: TGTGCCTGGAGTGCGACAGGGCCCTCTGGAGCTTTCTTT

j_call: TRBJ2-3
d_call: -
clone_size: -
v_call: TRBV24-1
cdr3_aa: CATSGAGTDTQYF
cdr3_nt: TGTGCCACCAGTGGGGCAGGCACAGATACGCAGTATTTT

j_call: TRBJ2-5
d_call: -
clone_size: -
v_call: TRBV5-6
cdr3_aa: CASSRLSLDYSTQYF
cdr3_nt: TGTGCCAGCAGCCGGCTTTCCCTGGACTACTCGACCCAGTACTTC

j_call: TRBJ1-2
d_call: -
clone_size: -
v_call: TRBV7-2
cdr3_aa: CASSLAGVGYTF
cdr3_nt: TGTGCCAGCAGCTTAGCGGGAGTTGGCTACACCTTC

j_call: TRBJ2-2
d_call: -
clone_size: -
v_call: TRBV9
cdr3_aa: CASSPDSYSTGELFF
cdr3_nt: TGTGCCAGCAGCCCGGACAGTTATAGTACCGGGGAGCTGTTTTTT

j_call: TRBJ2-7
d_call: TRBD2
clone_size: -
v_call: TRBV2
cdr3_aa: CASMMGRGDYEQYF
cdr3_nt: TGTGCCAGCATGATGGGGAGGGGAGACTACGAGCAGTACTTC

j_call: TRBJ2-1
d_call: TRBD2
clone_size: -
v_call: TRBV5-4
cdr3_aa: CASSQGLEVLEQFF
cdr3_nt: TGTGCCAGCAGCCAGGGACTAGAAGTACTTGAGCAGTTCTTC

j_call: TRBJ1-5
d_call: -
clone_size: -
v_call: TRBV18
cdr3_aa: CASSRGAREGQPQHF
cdr3_nt: TGTGCCAGCTCACGCGGGGCCAGGGAGGGTCAGCCCCAGCATTTT

j_call: TRBJ2-2
d_call: TRBD2
clone_size: -
v_call: TRBV30
cdr3_aa: CAWSVQRGSAFYTGELFF
cdr3_nt: TGTGCCTGGAGTGTACAGCGGGGGTCCGCATTTTACACCGGGGAGCTGTTTTTT

j_call: TRBJ1-6
d_call: -
clone_size: -
v_call: TRBV20-1
cdr3_aa: CSASLGGENSPLHF
cdr3_nt: TGCAGTGCTAGTTTGGGGGGGGAGAATTCACCCCTCCACTTT

j_call: TRBJ1-1
d_call: TRBD1
clone_size: -
v_call: TRBV7-9
cdr3_aa: CASSTDRGSFF
cdr3_nt: TGTGCCAGCAGCACCGACAGGGGATCTTTCTTT

j_call: TRBJ1-6
d_call: -
clone_size: -
v_call: TRBV6-1
cdr3_aa: CASSAGTGGSYNSPLHF
cdr3_nt: TGTGCCAGCAGTGCAGGGACGGGAGGTTCCTATAATTCACCCCTCCACTTT

j_call: TRBJ2-2
d_call: TRBD2
clone_size: -
v_call: TRBV7-2
cdr3_aa: CASSQRLAGEGTGELFF
cdr3_nt: TGTGCCAGCAGCCAACGACTAGCGGGAGAGGGCACCGGGGAGCTGTTTTTT

j_call: TRBJ2-1
d_call: -
clone_size: -
v_call: TRBV6-6
cdr3_aa: CASTATRSSYNEQFF
cdr3_nt: TGTGCCAGCACCGCGACCCGGAGCTCCTACAATGAGCAGTTCTTC

j_call: TRBJ2-1
d_call: TRBD2
clone_size: -
v_call: TRBV14
cdr3_aa: CASSPRTSYEQFF
cdr3_nt: TGTGCCAGCAGCCCCCGGACTAGCTATGAGCAGTTCTTC

j_call: TRBJ2-3
d_call: -
clone_size: -
v_call: TRBV3-1/TRBV3-2
cdr3_aa: CASSPRVTDTQYF
cdr3_nt: TGTGCCAGCAGCCCACGAGTCACAGATACGCAGTATTTT